This T cell receptor beta chain came from a study of T cell responses to AZD1222 COVID-19 vaccine. The table came from immunoSEQ multiplex PCR; TCRdb's copy has only in-frame clones and leaves some out. The data show 150,000 or so clones, 80% to 90% seen once. The CDR3 has 17 residues. With 0 bases removed from V and 10 bases from J, the gap between germline ends came to 23 bases. Germline CDR1 SGDLS, CDR2 YYNGEE. Material: peripheral blood, obtained on day 0 of AZD1222 vaccination. The J gene is TRBJ2-1, the V gene TRBV9; TRBD2 is a possible D gene (6 bases). The sequence came from an adult in good health. CDR3 coding DNA: TGTGCCAGCAGCGTAGGCCCCTCCCGGAGGGGTACAGGAGAGCAGTTCTTC. This encodes CASSVGPSRRGTGEQFF. The full variable domain, in which reference TRBV9 and TRBJ2-1 provide the parts outside the CDR3, is DSGVTQTPKHLITATGQRVTLRCSPRSGDLSVYWYQQSLDQGLQFLIQYYNGEERAKGNILERFSAQQFPDLHSELNLSSLELGDSALYFCASSVGPSRRGTGEQFFGPGTRLTVL.